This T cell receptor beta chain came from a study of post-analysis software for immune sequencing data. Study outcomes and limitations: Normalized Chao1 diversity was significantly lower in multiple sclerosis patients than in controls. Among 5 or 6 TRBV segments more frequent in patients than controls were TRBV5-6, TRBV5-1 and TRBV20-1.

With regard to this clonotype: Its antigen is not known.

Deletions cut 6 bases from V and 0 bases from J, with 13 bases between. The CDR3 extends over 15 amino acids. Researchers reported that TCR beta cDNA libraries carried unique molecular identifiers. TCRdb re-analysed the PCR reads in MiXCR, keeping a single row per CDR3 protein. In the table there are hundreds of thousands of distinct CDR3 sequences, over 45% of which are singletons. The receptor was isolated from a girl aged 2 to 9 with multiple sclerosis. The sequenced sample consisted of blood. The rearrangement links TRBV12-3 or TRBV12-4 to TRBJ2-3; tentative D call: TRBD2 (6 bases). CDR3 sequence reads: CASRLSGTSTDTQYF. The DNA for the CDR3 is TGTGCCAGCAGGCTTAGCGGCACTAGCACAGATACGCAGTATTTT.